The clone carrying this T cell receptor beta chain was counted a single time. Germline V gene sequence: CDR1 LGHDT, CDR2 YNNKEL (reference sequence). Trimming cost V 4 bases and J 10 bases; bases outside gene matches: 12. The CDR3 has 15 amino acids. As handled by the study authors: Amplification from reference gene primers served as the basis for estimated nucleated cell counts. This table comes from immunoSEQ multiplex PCR, and its TCRdb copy is limited to in-frame clones, with some not included. The D gene and trimming were derived from the DNA, and the V and J assignments and clone size from that table. The repertoire holds about 73,000 clones, 75% to 85% seen once, with roughly 20% in the top ten. This sample was taken from a study of blood T cell repertoires in COVID-19. In the study overall: Collection of acute and convalescent COVID-19 samples took place in the United States, Italy and Spain. In each case, the material was cDNA or gDNA derived from T cells, B-cell-depleted T cells, or PBMCs.

This TCR derives from a woman in her seventies with acute or convalescent COVID-19. Sequences were obtained from peripheral blood. The chain employs TRBV3-1 (or the pseudogene TRBV3-2) and TRBJ2-1; 8 bases line up with TRBD2. CDR3 sequence: CASSLGNSGREEQFF. CDR3 bases: TGTGCCAGCAGCCTAGGTAACAGCGGGAGAGAGGAGCAGTTCTTC.